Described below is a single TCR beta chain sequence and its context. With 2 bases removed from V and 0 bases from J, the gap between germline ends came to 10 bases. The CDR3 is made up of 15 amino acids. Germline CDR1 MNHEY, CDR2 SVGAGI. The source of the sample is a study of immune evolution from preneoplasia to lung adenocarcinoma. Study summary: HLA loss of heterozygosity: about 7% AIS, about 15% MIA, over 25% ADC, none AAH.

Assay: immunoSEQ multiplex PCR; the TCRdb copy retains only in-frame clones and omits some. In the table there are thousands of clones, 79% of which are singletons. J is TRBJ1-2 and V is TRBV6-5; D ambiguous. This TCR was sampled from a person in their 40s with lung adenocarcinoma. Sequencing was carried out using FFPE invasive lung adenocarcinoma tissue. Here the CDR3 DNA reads TGTGCCAGCAGTTACGGGCCAGACGCTAACTATGGCTACACCTTC. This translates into CASSYGPDANYGYTF.